These 29 T cell receptor beta chains originate from one sample sequenced in a study of shared clonotypes between healthy human individuals. The method was immunoSEQ multiplex PCR; TCRdb's version includes in-frame clones alone and lacks a portion of them. The table includes 2 million to 2.5 million clones, approximately 95% detected once. Sequenced: naive CD4+ T cells from PBMCs. This sample's subset: CD45RA+ positively selected. These receptors originate from a man between 18 and 35 years old in good health. Some clones in this sample may be carry-over from other donors' samples.

A single count supports this clone. The V gene is TRBV15, the J gene TRBJ2-5; 9 bases map to TRBD1. CDR3 size: 16 residues. Germline CDR1 is LNHNV and CDR2 is YYDKDF (reference sequence). The ends lost 5 bases at V and 4 bases at J; junction bases unmatched: 11. CDR3 coding DNA: TGTGCCACCAGCCGTTATTCCGGGACAGGGATAGAGACCCAGTACTTC. Translation: CATSRYSGTGIETQYF.

The chain employs TRBV28 and TRBJ1-1; the match to TRBD1 covers 9 bases. The CDR3 covers 13 residues. V lost 3 bases, J lost 6 bases, and 2 bases stayed unmatched. From germline, CDR1 is MDHEN and CDR2 SYDVKM. CDR3 amino acids: CASSFGTGPEAFF. CDR3 in DNA: TGTGCCAGCAGTTTCGGGACAGGGCCTGAAGCTTTCTTT.

The V gene is TRBV7-9, the J gene TRBJ1-2; the match to TRBD1 covers 10 bases. This CDR3 contains 13 residues. Germline CDR1 and CDR2: SEHNR and FQNEAQ (reference sequence). J was trimmed by 9 bases and V by 5 bases; bases with no gene match: 6. This chain's CDR3 is CASSPWTGGSYTF. DNA of the CDR3: TGTGCCAGCAGCCCTTGGACAGGGGGTAGCTACACCTTC. Full variable domain (missing parts from reference TRBV7-9 and TRBJ1-2): DTGVSQNPRHKITKRGQNVTFRCDPISEHNRLYWYRQTLGQGPEFLTYFQNEAQLEKSRLLSDRFSAERPKGSFSTLEIQRTEQGDSAMYLCASSPWTGGSYTFGSGTRLTVV.

The rearrangement uses TRBV5-5 and TRBJ2-7; 7 nucleotides agree with TRBD2. Germline assignment: CDR1 SGHKS and CDR2 YYEKEE (reference sequence). V trimming: 2 bases; J trimming: 2 bases; junction bases outside the gene matches: 7. There are 15 residues in the CDR3. The CDR3 DNA reads TGTGCCAGCAGCTTCGGAGGGAGGGCTACCTACGAGCAGTACTTC. The encoded protein is CASSFGGRATYEQYF.

The rearrangement joins TRBV28 to TRBJ1-5, with 8 bases matching TRBD1. The trim removed 6 bases at V and 3 bases at J, leaving 7 bases unmatched. The germline CDR1 and CDR2 sequences are MDHEN and SYDVKM. The CDR3 loop spans 15 amino acids. CDR3 bases: TGTGCCAGCAGAAACGACAGGGGATACAATCAGCCCCAGCATTTT. Its protein product is CASRNDRGYNQPQHF.

The rearrangement uses TRBV5-1 and TRBJ2-7; a possible D gene is TRBD1 (6 bases). Trimming cost V 4 bases and J 2 bases, with 16 bases left between them. Germline loops: CDR1 SGHRS, CDR2 YFSETQ. There are 15 residues in the CDR3. The CDR3 spells CASSGGSTGAYEQYF. In DNA form, the CDR3 reads TGCGCCAGCAGCGGGGGTTCGACAGGAGCCTACGAGCAGTACTTC.

The chain uses TRBV5-1 and TRBJ1-1, with D possibly matching TRBD1 (5 bases). Germline CDR1 and CDR2: SGHRS and YFSETQ. V was trimmed by 1 base and J by 6 bases, leaving 13 bases between them. The CDR3 has 14 amino acids. The CDR3 loop is CASSLRGGPAEAFF. DNA of the CDR3: TGCGCCAGCAGCTTGCGGGGGGGTCCGGCTGAAGCTTTCTTT.

A word on this clone: The sample has other DNA sequences that encode this CDR3 too. The V and J genes are TRBV27 and TRBJ2-3; no clear D. Per the germline V gene, CDR1 is MNHEY and CDR2 is SMNVEV (reference sequence). V was cut by 5 bases and J by 1 base, with 7 bases left in between. This CDR3 has 13 amino acids. CDR3: CASSLRGTDTQYF. CDR3 DNA: TGTGCCAGCAGTCTCCGGGGCACAGATACGCAGTATTTT.

The gene calls are TRBV7-2 and TRBJ2-7, with D perhaps matching TRBD1 or TRBD2 (5 bases each). Between the trimmed V and J ends, which lost 1 base and 4 bases, there was a span of 14 bases. Germline lookup yields CDR1 SGHTA and CDR2 FQGNSA. The CDR3 totals 15 residues. CDR3: CASSLGGVPVYEQYF. The CDR3 DNA follows: TGTGCCAGCAGCTTAGGAGGGGTTCCCGTTTACGAGCAGTACTTC.

The chain combines TRBV28 with TRBJ1-2, with D uncertain. Germline V gene sequence: CDR1 MDHEN, CDR2 SYDVKM. This CDR3 is 13 amino acids long. V gave up 6 bases and J gave up 6 bases, with 14 bases separating them. As DNA, the CDR3 is TGTGCCAGCAGCCCCACCATGGCAGATGGCTACACCTTC. It yields the protein CASSPTMADGYTF.

In its sample, this clone was seen once. The rearrangement links TRBV15 to TRBJ2-1, with 10 positions matching TRBD2. V lost 4 bases to trimming and J lost 2 bases; unmatched junction nucleotides: 11. The germline V gene encodes CDR1 LNHNV and CDR2 YYDKDF (reference sequence). This CDR3 is built from 18 residues. CDR3 sequence: CATSTDTGTSAPYNEQFF. For the CDR3, the DNA is TGTGCCACCAGCACTGATACCGGGACTAGCGCGCCCTACAATGAGCAGTTCTTC.

This clone was seen a single time. The chain recombines TRBV7-9 with TRBJ2-7; D perhaps matches TRBD1 (6 bases). The germline V gene encodes CDR1 SEHNR and CDR2 FQNEAQ (reference sequence). This CDR3 region has 11 residues. V was trimmed by 5 bases and J by 5 bases, leaving 7 bases between them. The CDR3 DNA follows: TGTGCCAGCAGCCGGACAGACGAGCAGTACTTC. Translation: CASSRTDEQYF.

The chain carries TRBV7-2 and TRBJ2-3; D gene unclear. The ends were cut back, 1 base at V and 3 bases at J, with 14 bases in the middle. In germline, CDR1 is SGHTA, CDR2 FQGNSA. The CDR3 length is 16 residues. This CDR3 is CASSLVSSRKTDTQYF. CDR3 in DNA: TGTGCCAGCAGCTTAGTATCGAGCAGGAAGACAGATACGCAGTATTTT. Full variable domain (remainder filled in from reference TRBV7-2 and TRBJ2-3): GAGVSQSPSNKVTEKGKDVELRCDPISGHTALYWYRQSLGQGLEFLIYFQGNSAPDKSGLPSDRFSAERTGGSVSTLTIQRTQQEDSAVYLCASSLVSSRKTDTQYFGPGTRLTVL.

This clone was recorded only once. The chain is built from TRBV9 and TRBJ2-5; 7 positions match TRBD1. Losses at the gene ends were 4 bases for V and 3 bases for J; bases not matched to a gene: 6. This CDR3 has 14 residues. Germline CDR1 is SGDLS and CDR2 is YYNGEE. CDR3 region: CASSPRDSKETQYF. For the CDR3, the DNA is TGTGCCAGCAGCCCCCGGGACAGTAAAGAGACCCAGTACTTC.

This chain links TRBV5-8 with TRBJ2-1, with D hard to call. Germline V CDR1 and CDR2: SGHTS, YDEGEE. The germline V and J ends were trimmed by 4 bases and 3 bases, with 11 bases remaining between them. CDR3 length: 14 residues. CDR3 nucleotides: TGTGCCAGCAGCCACCGACTTAACTACAATGAGCAGTTCTTC. Its translation: CASSHRLNYNEQFF.

This chain links TRBV15 with TRBJ2-2; 12 bases are shared with TRBD2. The germline gives CDR1 LNHNV, CDR2 YYDKDF (reference sequence). V shed 5 bases and J 5 bases; nucleotides not matched to a gene: 6. The CDR3 covers 16 residues. The CDR3 DNA sequence: TGTGCCACCAGCGTCGGACTAGCGGGAACTACCGGGGAGCTGTTTTTT. Its protein product is CATSVGLAGTTGELFF.

The genes are TRBV19 and TRBJ1-3; tentatively, D is TRBD1 (5 bases). This CDR3 region has 14 residues. The germline gives CDR1 LNHDA, CDR2 SQIVND (reference sequence). Trimming took off 7 bases at V and 0 bases at J, with 10 bases between the two ends. CDR3 sequence: CASKPGPSGNTIYF. The CDR3 nucleotides are TGTGCCAGTAAGCCGGGGCCCTCTGGAAACACCATATATTTT. Drawing the rest from reference TRBV19 and TRBJ1-3, the complete variable domain is DGGITQSPKYLFRKEGQNVTLSCEQNLNHDAMYWYRQDPGQGLRLIYYSQIVNDFQKGDIAEGYSVSREKKESFPLTVTSAQKNPTAFYLCASKPGPSGNTIYFGEGSWLTVV.

There are a few counts of this clone. The chain links TRBV2 to TRBJ2-5; tentatively, D is TRBD2 (5 bases). The CDR3 spans 13 residues. In germline, CDR1 is SNHLY, CDR2 FYNNEI. Deletions cut 7 bases from V and 3 bases from J, with 12 bases between. CDR3 DNA sequence: TGTGCCAGCAAAAGACCCGGGGAAGAGACCCAGTACTTC. This translates into CASKRPGEETQYF.

V gene TRBV19 combines with J gene TRBJ2-7; TRBD2 aligns across 14 bases. Trimming removed 4 bases from V and 4 bases from J; junction bases left unmatched: 6. This CDR3 comprises 16 residues. The germline V gene has CDR1 LNHDA and CDR2 SQIVND (reference sequence). The CDR3 nucleotides read TGTGCCAGTAGTAGGACTAGCGGGAGGCAGATATACGAGCAGTACTTC. It specifies CASSRTSGRQIYEQYF.

The rearrangement links TRBV9 to TRBJ1-1; possible D gene TRBD1, 5 bases. Between the trimmed V and J ends, which lost 0 bases and 1 base, there was a span of 10 bases. The CDR3 is made up of 15 amino acids. Germline lookup yields CDR1 SGDLS and CDR2 YYNGEE. CDR3 loop: CASSVVGRENTEAFF. The CDR3 nucleotides read TGTGCCAGCAGCGTAGTCGGCAGGGAGAACACTGAAGCTTTCTTT.

The chain joins TRBV7-3 to TRBJ1-4; D is ambiguous. This CDR3 spans 13 amino acids. V lost 3 bases, J lost 8 bases, and 10 bases lay in between. The germline V gene has CDR1 SGHTA and CDR2 FQGTGA. The CDR3 sequence is CASSLVVGEKLFF. The CDR3 region has the DNA TGTGCCAGCAGCTTGGTAGTGGGCGAAAAACTGTTTTTT.

The CDR3 bases are TGCAGTGCTAGAGGGTGGAGTGAGCAGTTCTTC. This encodes CSARGWSEQFF. The rearrangement links TRBV20-1 to TRBJ2-1; D is unresolved. This CDR3 is built from 11 residues. Germline loops: CDR1 DFQATT, CDR2 SNEGSKA (reference sequence). V was cut by 1 base and J by 9 bases, with 7 bases left in between.

The chain couples TRBV5-4 to TRBJ1-2, with TRBD1 as a possible D gene (5 bases). The ends were cut back, 4 bases at V and 3 bases at J, with 16 bases in the middle. The germline V gene encodes CDR1 SGHNT and CDR2 YYREEE (reference sequence). The CDR3 is made up of 15 amino acids. The CDR3 sequence is CASSTPRQSYYGYTF. The CDR3 DNA follows: TGTGCCAGCAGCACCCCAAGACAGTCGTACTATGGCTACACCTTC.

This chain uses TRBV5-1 with TRBJ1-1; 9 positions agree with TRBD1. V was clipped by 5 bases and J by 1 base; unmatched bases: 6. CDR3 length: 15 amino acids. Germline CDR1 SGHRS, CDR2 YFSETQ. DNA of the CDR3: TGCGCCAGCAGACCCGGGACAGGGAGGAACACTGAAGCTTTCTTT. This sequence encodes CASRPGTGRNTEAFF.

V gene TRBV21-1 combines with J gene TRBJ2-7; TRBD1, the D gene given by the table, was not confirmed from the DNA. TRBV21-1 has pseudogene status. The CDR3 has 14 amino acids. The CDR3 nucleotides are TGTGCCAGCAGCACGGACAGGTTCTCCTACGAGCAGTACTTC. This codes for CASSTDRFSYEQYF.

The V gene is TRBV28, the J gene TRBJ2-7; D is possibly TRBD2 (6 bases). The germline gives CDR1 MDHEN, CDR2 SYDVKM. The CDR3 is 14 residues long. V lost 6 bases to trimming and J lost 4 bases, with 16 bases between them. Written as DNA, the CDR3 is TGTGCCAGCAGCCAAGGAGGGCAACCATACGAGCAGTACTTC. Translation gives CASSQGGQPYEQYF.

This rearrangement joins TRBV5-8 to TRBJ2-2; tentatively, D is TRBD2 (5 bases). Trimming took off 0 bases at V and 7 bases at J, with 7 bases between the two ends. Per germline, CDR1 SGHTS and CDR2 YDEGEE. This CDR3 is 13 amino acids long. Here the CDR3 DNA reads TGTGCCAGCAGCTTGGAAGGGAGCGGGGAGCTGTTTTTT. Protein sequence: CASSLEGSGELFF.

This rearrangement joins TRBV28 to TRBJ1-2; 11 nucleotides agree with TRBD1. V shed 5 bases and J 8 bases; nucleotides not matched to a gene: 4. The CDR3 runs to 13 residues. Germline values: CDR1 MDHEN, CDR2 SYDVKM. CDR3 in DNA: TGTGCCAGCAGTCCCCGGACAGGGGGCGGCTACACCTTC. It translates to CASSPRTGGGYTF.

J is TRBJ1-2 and V is TRBV6-1; D is uncertain. V dropped 8 bases and J dropped 0 bases, with 16 bases sitting between them. The CDR3 covers 15 residues. Germline CDR1 is MNHNS and CDR2 is SASEGT. CDR3 region: CASQDSPGPNYGYTF. The CDR3 coding sequence is TGTGCCAGCCAGGATAGTCCAGGCCCTAACTATGGCTACACCTTC.